The 22 T cell receptor beta chains below come from one sample, sequenced in a study of T cells after yellow fever vaccination. Each CDR3 protein gets one entry after TCRdb re-called the 5' RACE reads with MiXCR. The table includes fewer than 450,000 distinct CDR3 sequences, approximately 8% detected once. The material sequenced was PBMCs, taken roughly seven weeks after the first yellow fever vaccination. The receptor source for this set is a man aged 18 to 30 who received the YFV17D yellow fever vaccine.

This clonotype has more than one count but fewer than ten. This chain uses TRBV5-1 with TRBJ2-5; D not resolved. The germline V gene has CDR1 SGHRS and CDR2 YFSETQ. With 4 bases removed from V and 2 bases from J, the gap between germline ends came to 12 bases. This CDR3 is built from 14 residues. The CDR3 sequence is CASSPIEVQETQYF. CDR3 coding DNA: TGCGCCAGCAGCCCTATTGAAGTACAAGAGACCCAGTACTTC.

CDR3 sequence: CASGGEGNEQFF. The DNA of the CDR3 is TGCGCCAGCGGGGGCGAGGGGAATGAGCAGTTCTTC. The genes are TRBV5-1 and TRBJ2-1, with a weak D call TRBD1 (6 bases). Germline-derived CDR1 and CDR2 are SGHRS and YFSETQ. The CDR3 is 12 residues long. V was trimmed by 7 bases and J by 7 bases, leaving 12 bases between them.

The chain is built from TRBV7-8 and TRBJ2-7; D is undetermined. CDR3 size: 13 residues. Trimming removed 5 bases from V and 5 bases from J, with 13 bases in between. The V gene's germline CDR1 is SGHVS and CDR2 FQNEAQ. CDR3 residues: CASSTERPHEQYF. In DNA form, the CDR3 reads TGTGCCAGCAGCACGGAGAGACCCCACGAGCAGTACTTC.

This clonotype has a count of ten or more. This rearrangement joins TRBV4-1 to TRBJ1-1; 7 bases match TRBD1. V lost 0 bases and J lost 5; bases outside the gene matches: 6. The CDR3 length is 15 residues. Germline assignment: CDR1 MGHRA and CDR2 YSYEKL. For the CDR3, the DNA is TGCGCCAGCAGCCAAGATCGACAGGGAGGAACTGAAGCTTTCTTT. It encodes CASSQDRQGGTEAFF.

This clonotype was picked up a small number of times. This sequence joins TRBV7-3 and TRBJ2-2, with D perhaps given as TRBD1 or TRBD2 (6 bases each). Germline assignment: CDR1 SGHTA and CDR2 FQGTGA. The CDR3 totals 15 residues. Trimming cost V 5 bases and J 2 bases, with 12 bases left between them. The CDR3 sequence: CASSPTGANTGELFF. For the CDR3, the DNA is TGTGCCAGCAGCCCCACGGGGGCAAACACCGGGGAGCTGTTTTTT.

The V and J genes are TRBV7-3 and TRBJ2-1, with 11 bases lining up with TRBD2. The CDR3 runs 16 residues. CDR1 and CDR2 (germline): SGHTA, FQGTGA. The junction had 7 bases not matched to a gene; V was cut back by 4 bases and J by 5 bases. CDR3 in amino acids: CASSSEGLAGHNEQFF. CDR3 sequence (DNA): TGTGCCAGCAGCTCAGAAGGACTAGCGGGTCACAATGAGCAGTTCTTC.

This clonotype has a handful of counts. This chain connects TRBV7-2 to TRBJ2-7; D uncertain. V dropped 2 bases and J dropped 6 bases, with 8 bases sitting between them. Germline assignment: CDR1 SGHTA and CDR2 FQGNSA. The CDR3 length is 12 residues. CDR3 region: CASSLYLGEQYF. CDR3 DNA: TGTGCCAGCAGCTTATACCTCGGCGAGCAGTACTTC.

This clonotype was counted only a few times. This chain uses TRBV7-9 with TRBJ2-2; D gene uncertain. Trimming cost V 4 bases and J 4 bases, with 10 bases left between them. The germline V gene has CDR1 SEHNR and CDR2 FQNEAQ (reference sequence). This CDR3 is built from 14 residues. DNA for the CDR3: TGTGCCAGCAGCTCCTACTACATCACCGGGGAGCTGTTTTTT. Protein product: CASSSYYITGELFF.

This clonotype was found a few times. The rearrangement joins TRBV25-1 to TRBJ2-7; 14 bases align to TRBD2. The CDR3 consists of 16 residues. Per the germline V gene, CDR1 is MGHDK and CDR2 is SYGVNS. V was pared by 5 bases and J by 2 bases, with 5 bases of the junction left unmatched. In nucleotides, the CDR3 is TGTGCCAGCAGTCCTCCGGGACTAGCGGGGGCCTACGAGCAGTACTTC. It encodes CASSPPGLAGAYEQYF.

The sample holds a few counts of this clonotype. V is TRBV4-1 and J is TRBJ2-4; no clear D. Germline V CDR1 and CDR2: MGHRA, YSYEKL. CDR3 length equals 15 residues. Between the trimmed V and J ends, which lost 0 bases and 6 bases, there was a span of 12 bases. CDR3 loop: CASSQEGRVGNIQYF. CDR3 DNA: TGCGCCAGCAGCCAAGAAGGACGCGTAGGAAACATTCAGTACTTC.

In its sample, this clonotype was seen many times. The chain has TRBV12-3 or TRBV12-4 and TRBJ2-1; possible D gene TRBD2, 6 bases. There are 15 residues in the CDR3. Trimming took off 5 bases at V and 0 bases at J, with 11 bases between the two ends. Here the CDR3 DNA reads TGTGCCAGCAGTCGGGACTCGACCTCCTACAATGAGCAGTTCTTC. Amino acid sequence: CASSRDSTSYNEQFF.

This clonotype was detected ten times or more. V is TRBV5-6 and J is TRBJ1-1, with TRBD1 matching 8 bases. The CDR3 is 12 residues long. V lost 6 bases, J lost 8 bases, and 6 bases stayed unmatched. The germline V gene has CDR1 SGHDT and CDR2 YYEEEE. CDR3: CASNRPGGEAFF. CDR3 DNA: TGTGCCAGCAACCGCCCAGGGGGCGAAGCTTTCTTT.

The chain couples TRBV5-1 to TRBJ2-3; 9 nucleotides line up with TRBD2. Germline CDR1 SGHRS, CDR2 YFSETQ. This CDR3 comprises 14 residues. V gave up 2 bases and J gave up 6 bases; unmatched junction bases: 4. In DNA, the CDR3 is TGCGCCAGCAGCTTCGCGGGGGGGCGCGATACGCAGTATTTT. As protein: CASSFAGGRDTQYF.

The genes are TRBV5-1 and TRBJ2-1, with a possible D match to TRBD2 (6 bases). V was clipped by 0 bases and J by 4 bases, with 11 bases between them. Germline V gene sequence: CDR1 SGHRS, CDR2 YFSETQ. This CDR3 has 15 residues. This chain's CDR3 is CASSLELGRYNEQFF. CDR3 nucleotides: TGCGCCAGCAGCTTGGAGTTGGGGAGGTACAATGAGCAGTTCTTC.

A few counts support this clonotype. This chain joins TRBV12-3 or TRBV12-4 and TRBJ2-3, with 7 bases that match TRBD2. This CDR3 spans 13 amino acids. The ends lost 6 bases at V and 7 bases at J; junction bases unmatched: 7. The CDR3: CASSPGLMYTQYF. CDR3 coding DNA: TGTGCCAGCAGCCCGGGACTAATGTATACGCAGTATTTT.

There are a few counts of this clonotype. The chain carries TRBV3-1 and TRBJ2-3, with 12 positions matching TRBD2. Germline V gives CDR1 LGHDT, CDR2 YNNKEL (reference sequence). The CDR3 has 18 amino acids. After removal of 10 bases from V and 9 bases from J, the junction contained 23 bases not matched to a gene. This CDR3 is CAICPPLRLAGALGTQYF. The CDR3 nucleotides read TGTGCCATCTGTCCCCCACTTCGACTAGCGGGGGCCCTAGGGACGCAGTATTTT.

The chain employs TRBV28 and TRBJ2-1, with TRBD2 matching over 8 bases. This CDR3 has 16 residues. CDR1 and CDR2 from the germline V gene are MDHEN and SYDVKM. Losses at the gene ends were 1 base for V and 9 bases for J; bases not matched to a gene: 11. CDR3 nucleotide sequence: TGTGCCAGCAGTTTATATTGGCGGGGGGACCGATTTGAGCAGTTCTTC. Translated: CASSLYWRGDRFEQFF.

The chain links TRBV10-3 to TRBJ1-1; D is possibly TRBD1 (5 bases). This CDR3 is built from 16 residues. Germline V gene lookup returns CDR1 ENHRY and CDR2 SYGVKD. The ends were cut back, 10 bases at V and 2 bases at J, with 23 bases in the middle. The CDR3 reads CASKLGRGINNTEAFF. CDR3 nucleotide sequence: TGTGCCAGCAAATTGGGACGGGGGATCAATAACACTGAAGCTTTCTTT.

This clonotype was counted many times. This chain links TRBV28 with TRBJ2-7; 7 bases match TRBD1. With 1 base clipped from V and 3 bases from J, the junction kept 3 bases outside the gene matches. Germline V gene sequence: CDR1 MDHEN, CDR2 SYDVKM. The CDR3 consists of 14 residues. Written as DNA, the CDR3 is TGTGCCAGCAGTTTATTCGGGACAGACTACGAGCAGTACGTC. Its protein is CASSLFGTDYEQYV.

This clonotype turned up a few times. The chain carries TRBV10-3 and TRBJ2-1; 10 bases are a match to TRBD2. This CDR3 has 15 residues. Germline V gives CDR1 ENHRY, CDR2 SYGVKD. The trim removed 6 bases at V and 4 bases at J, leaving 6 bases unmatched. The CDR3 DNA reads TGTGCCATCAGGGGGAGCGGGGGGGAATACAATGAGCAGTTCTTC. As protein: CAIRGSGGEYNEQFF.

The chain employs TRBV3-1 and TRBJ2-2, with TRBD1 matching over 10 bases. The CDR3 loop spans 19 amino acids. Germline V gene lookup returns CDR1 LGHDT and CDR2 YNNKEL (reference sequence). The V gene end was trimmed by 5 bases and the J gene end by 6 bases; junction bases not matched to a gene: 18. The CDR3 nucleotides are TGTGCCAGCAGCACCCTCGGGGACAGGGGTAGCAGTGATGCCGGGGAGCTGTTTTTT. It codes for CASSTLGDRGSSDAGELFF.

V usage is TRBV4-3 and J usage is TRBJ1-2; unclear D gene. Deletions cut 2 bases from V and 9 bases from J, with 13 bases between. From germline, CDR1 is LGHNA and CDR2 YSLEER. This CDR3 spans 13 amino acids. The CDR3 coding sequence is TGCGCCAGCAGCCAACTGTCAGATGGGCGCTACACCTTC. This encodes CASSQLSDGRYTF.